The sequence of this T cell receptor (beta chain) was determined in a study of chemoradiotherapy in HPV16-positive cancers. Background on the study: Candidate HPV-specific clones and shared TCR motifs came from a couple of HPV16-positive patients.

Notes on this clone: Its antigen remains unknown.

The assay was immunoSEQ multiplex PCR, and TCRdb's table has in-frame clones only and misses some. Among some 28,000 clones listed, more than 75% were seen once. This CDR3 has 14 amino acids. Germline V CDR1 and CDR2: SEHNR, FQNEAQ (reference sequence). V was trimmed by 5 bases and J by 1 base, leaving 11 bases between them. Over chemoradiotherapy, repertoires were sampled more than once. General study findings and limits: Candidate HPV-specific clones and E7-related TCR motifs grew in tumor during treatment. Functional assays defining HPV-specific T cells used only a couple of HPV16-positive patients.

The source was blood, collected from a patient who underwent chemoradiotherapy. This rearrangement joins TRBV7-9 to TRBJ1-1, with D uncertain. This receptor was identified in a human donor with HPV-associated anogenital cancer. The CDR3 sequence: CASSPQTPNTEAFF. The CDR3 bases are TGTGCCAGCAGCCCACAGACCCCGAACACTGAAGCTTTCTTT.